One and the same sample provided the 5 T cell receptor beta chains below, sequenced in a study of radiotherapy plus CTLA-4 blockade in lung cancer. Here immunoSEQ multiplex PCR was the method, and the copy in TCRdb shows in-frame clones only, minus some. The sample carries some 49,000 clones, about 85% recorded once. This sample comprised peripheral blood, obtained from a patient treated with radiotherapy plus ipilimumab. The receptors stem from a human donor with non-small cell lung cancer whose response to radiotherapy plus ipilimumab could not be evaluated.

The V call is TRBV19, the J call TRBJ1-5; D remains ambiguous. CDR3 length equals 15 residues. Germline assignment: CDR1 LNHDA and CDR2 SQIVND (reference sequence). V lost 0 bases and J lost 4, with 10 bases in between. Here the CDR3 DNA reads TGTGCCAGTAGTATAGAATCCGGGTTTAATCAGCCCCAGCATTTT. Residues: CASSIESGFNQPQHF.

The genes are TRBV7-9 and TRBJ2-5; TRBD1 matches 11 bases. The J call is uncertain, as TRBJ2-7 better fits the DNA end. The CDR3 spans 14 residues. Germline V lookup: CDR1 SEHNR, CDR2 FQNEAQ (reference sequence). The CDR3 DNA is TGTGCCAGCAGCTCCGGGACAGGGGGAGACGAGCAGTACTTC. Its translation: CASSSGTGGDEQYF.

The gene calls are TRBV7-2 and TRBJ1-2; D unresolved. Trimming removed 1 base at V and 7 bases at J, with 13 bases between. The length of the CDR3 is 14 residues. The germline V gene encodes CDR1 SGHTA and CDR2 FQGNSA. The CDR3 reads CASSLDGRSGGYTF. The CDR3 DNA reads as TGTGCCAGCAGCTTAGATGGTCGGTCGGGTGGCTACACCTTC.

The CDR3 DNA sequence: TGTGCCAGCAGCTATGACAGGGGTGAAGCTTTCTTT. Translation: CASSYDRGEAFF. V and J are TRBV7-2 and TRBJ1-1; 8 bases fit TRBD1. Looked up from germline, CDR1 is SGHTA and CDR2 is FQGNSA. Trimming at V came to 4 bases and at J to 7 bases, leaving 2 bases not matched to a gene. The CDR3 spans 12 residues. Full variable domain (missing parts from reference TRBV7-2 and TRBJ1-1): GAGVSQSPSNKVTEKGKDVELRCDPISGHTALYWYRQSLGQGLEFLIYFQGNSAPDKSGLPSDRFSAERTGGSVSTLTIQRTQQEDSAVYLCASSYDRGEAFFGQGTRLTVV.

The chain couples TRBV11-1 to TRBJ2-2, with TRBD1 identical over 10 bases. Germline-derived CDR1 and CDR2 are SGHAT and FQDESV (reference sequence). V was clipped by 1 base and J by 7 bases; unmatched bases: 9. The CDR3 is 17 amino acids. CDR3 sequence: CASSLGLDRGRGGELFF. Here the CDR3 DNA reads TGTGCCAGCAGCTTAGGACTTGACAGGGGGCGCGGCGGGGAGCTGTTTTTT.